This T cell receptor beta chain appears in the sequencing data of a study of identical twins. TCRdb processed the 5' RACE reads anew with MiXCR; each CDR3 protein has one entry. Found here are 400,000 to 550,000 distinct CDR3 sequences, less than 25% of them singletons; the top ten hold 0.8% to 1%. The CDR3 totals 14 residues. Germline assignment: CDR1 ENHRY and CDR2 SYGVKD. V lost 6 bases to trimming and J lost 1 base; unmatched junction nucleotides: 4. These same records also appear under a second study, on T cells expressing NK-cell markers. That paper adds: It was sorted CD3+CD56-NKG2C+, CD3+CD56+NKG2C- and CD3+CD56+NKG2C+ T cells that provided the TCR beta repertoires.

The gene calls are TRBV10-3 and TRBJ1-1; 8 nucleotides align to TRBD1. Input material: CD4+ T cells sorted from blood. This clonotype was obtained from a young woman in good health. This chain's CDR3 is CAIRGTGSNTEAFF. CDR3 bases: TGTGCCATCAGAGGGACAGGCTCGAACACTGAAGCTTTCTTT.